Following are 6 T cell receptor beta chains from one sample sequenced in a study of read filtering for tumor transcriptome and immune sequencing. The library was built from about 400 ng RNA with molecular barcoded adaptors for alpha/delta and beta/gamma chains. In TCRdb, the reads were re-called with MiXCR into one record per CDR3 protein. The repertoire holds about 130,000 distinct CDR3 sequences, 10% to 15% seen once, with approximately 10% in the top ten. Sequenced material: a population of CD138-negative cells sorted from bone marrow. Every receptor here comes from a donor at least 40 years old with multiple myeloma.

This clonotype was recorded many times. The chain carries TRBV6-6 and TRBJ1-5; 9 positions agree with TRBD1. Germline V gene data show CDR1 as MNHNY and CDR2 as SVGAGI (reference sequence). This CDR3 region has 16 residues. J lost 6 bases, V lost 5 bases, and 11 bases had no gene match. The CDR3 DNA follows: TGTGCCAGCAGTCCGCCTCCGGACAGGGGCCGTCAGCCCCAGCATTTT. Translation: CASSPPPDRGRQPQHF.

This clonotype was seen ten or more times. V is TRBV7-9 and J is TRBJ2-1, with 7 bases fitting TRBD2. Germline values: CDR1 SEHNR, CDR2 FQNEAQ (reference sequence). This CDR3 comprises 14 residues. V was clipped by 4 bases and J by 5 bases; unmatched bases: 5. CDR3 residues: CASSWASGNNEQFF. The CDR3 coding sequence is TGTGCCAGCAGCTGGGCTAGCGGTAACAATGAGCAGTTCTTC. The variable domain in full, completed from reference TRBV7-9 and TRBJ2-1, reads DTGVSQNPRHKITKRGQNVTFRCDPISEHNRLYWYRQTLGQGPEFLTYFQNEAQLEKSRLLSDRFSAERPKGSFSTLEIQRTEQGDSAMYLCASSWASGNNEQFFGPGTRLTVL.

This clonotype occurred many times. V is TRBV2 and J is TRBJ1-5; TRBD1 might be the D (5 bases). The CDR3 contains 15 residues. Trimming removed 2 bases at V and 0 bases at J, with 8 bases between. Germline values: CDR1 SNHLY, CDR2 FYNNEI. CDR3 loop: CASSERGYSNQPQHF. The CDR3 DNA sequence: TGTGCCAGCAGTGAAAGGGGTTATAGCAATCAGCCCCAGCATTTT. Full variable domain (remainder filled in from reference TRBV2 and TRBJ1-5): EPEVTQTPSHQVTQMGQEVILRCVPISNHLYFYWYRQILGQKVEFLVSFYNNEISEKSEIFDDQFSVERPDGSNFTLKIRSTKLEDSAMYFCASSERGYSNQPQHFGDGTRLSIL.

The chain is built from TRBV6-5 and TRBJ2-3, with D tentatively TRBD1 (6 bases). Trimming took 0 bases from V and 4 from J, leaving 14 bases between them. The germline V gene has CDR1 MNHEY and CDR2 SVGAGI. The CDR3 is 16 residues long. CDR3 in amino acids: CASSYSGHSAADTQYF. As DNA, the CDR3 is TGTGCCAGCAGTTACTCGGGACATTCTGCGGCAGATACGCAGTATTTT.

In this sample, this clonotype turned up many times. The V call is TRBV12-3 or TRBV12-4, the J call TRBJ2-1; no clear D gene. V lost 3 bases to trimming and J lost 2 bases, with 11 bases between them. The CDR3 loop spans 15 amino acids. The CDR3 nucleotides are TGTGCCAGCAGTTTTTTGCTAGGTGCCTACAATGAGCAGTTCTTC. Encoded protein: CASSFLLGAYNEQFF.

The chain employs TRBV2 and TRBJ2-1; D may be TRBD1 or TRBD2 (9 bases each). Trimming removed 6 bases from V and 0 bases from J, with 36 bases in between. The CDR3 has 23 amino acids. Germline V CDR1 and CDR2: SNHLY, FYNNEI. The CDR3 DNA reads TGTGCCAGCAGGGAACAGGGGGCTCAGGCTTTAGCGGGAGTGTATGGCTCCTACAATGAGCAGTTCTTC. It encodes CASREQGAQALAGVYGSYNEQFF.